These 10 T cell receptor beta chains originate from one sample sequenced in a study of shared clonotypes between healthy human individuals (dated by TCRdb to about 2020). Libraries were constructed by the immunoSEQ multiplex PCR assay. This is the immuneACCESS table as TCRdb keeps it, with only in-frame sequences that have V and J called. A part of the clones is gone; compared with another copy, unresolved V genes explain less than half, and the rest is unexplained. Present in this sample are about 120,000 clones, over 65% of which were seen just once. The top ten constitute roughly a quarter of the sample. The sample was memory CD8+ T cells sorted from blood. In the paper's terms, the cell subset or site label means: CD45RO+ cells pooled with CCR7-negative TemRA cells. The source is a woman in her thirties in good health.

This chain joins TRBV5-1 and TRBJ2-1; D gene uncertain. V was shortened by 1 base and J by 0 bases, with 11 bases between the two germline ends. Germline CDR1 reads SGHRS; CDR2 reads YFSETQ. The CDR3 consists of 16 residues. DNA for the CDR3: TGCGCCAGCAGCTTGCGGGTTTTGAGCTCCTACAATGAGCAGTTCTTC. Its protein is CASSLRVLSSYNEQFF. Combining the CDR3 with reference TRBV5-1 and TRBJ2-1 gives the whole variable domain KAGVTQTPRYLIKTRGQQVTLSCSPISGHRSVSWYQQTPGQGLQFLFEYFSETQRNKGNFPGRFSGRQFSNSRSEMNVSTLELGDSALYLCASSLRVLSSYNEQFFGPGTRLTVL.

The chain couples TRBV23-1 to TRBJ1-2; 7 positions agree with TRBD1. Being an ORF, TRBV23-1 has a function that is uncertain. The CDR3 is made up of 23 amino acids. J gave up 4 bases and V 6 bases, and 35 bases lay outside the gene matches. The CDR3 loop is CASRSRCPGTVRHYDMVPYGYTF. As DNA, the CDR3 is TGCGCCAGCAGGTCCCGTTGTCCCGGGACAGTTAGGCACTACGATATGGTACCCTATGGCTACACCTTC.

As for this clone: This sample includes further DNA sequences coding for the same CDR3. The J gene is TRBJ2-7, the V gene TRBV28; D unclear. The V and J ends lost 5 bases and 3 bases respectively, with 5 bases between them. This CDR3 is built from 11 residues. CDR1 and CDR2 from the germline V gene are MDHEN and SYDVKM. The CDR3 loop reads CASSANYEQYF. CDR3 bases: TGTGCCAGCAGTGCAAACTACGAGCAGTACTTC.

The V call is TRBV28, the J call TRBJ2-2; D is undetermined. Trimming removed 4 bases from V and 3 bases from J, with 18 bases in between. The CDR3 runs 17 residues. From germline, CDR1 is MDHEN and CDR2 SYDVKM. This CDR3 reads CASSSGPGPEHTGELFF. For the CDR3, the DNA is TGTGCCAGCAGTTCCGGTCCAGGCCCCGAGCACACCGGGGAGCTGTTTTTT.

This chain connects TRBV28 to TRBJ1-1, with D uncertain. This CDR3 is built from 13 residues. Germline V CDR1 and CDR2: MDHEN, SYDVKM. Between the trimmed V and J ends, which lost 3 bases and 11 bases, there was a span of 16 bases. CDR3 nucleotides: TGTGCCAGCAGTTTTCACTGGGCCCACGGGGCTTTCTTT. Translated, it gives CASSFHWAHGAFF.

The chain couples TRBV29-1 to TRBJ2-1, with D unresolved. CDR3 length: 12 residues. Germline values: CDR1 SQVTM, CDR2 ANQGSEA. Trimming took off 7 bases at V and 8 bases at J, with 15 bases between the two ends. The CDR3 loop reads CSAQQSVDEQFF. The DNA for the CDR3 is TGCAGCGCACAGCAGTCAGTGGATGAGCAGTTCTTC.

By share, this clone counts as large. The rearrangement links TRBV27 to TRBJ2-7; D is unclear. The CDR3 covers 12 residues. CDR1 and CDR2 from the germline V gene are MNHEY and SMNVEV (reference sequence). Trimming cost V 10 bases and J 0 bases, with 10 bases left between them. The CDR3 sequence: CATFTSSYEQYF. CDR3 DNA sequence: TGTGCCACCTTTACGAGCTCCTACGAGCAGTACTTC.

CDR3: CASSYSEVNQPQHF. CDR3 sequence (DNA): TGTGCCAGCAGTTACAGTGAGGTCAATCAGCCCCAGCATTTT. The chain recombines TRBV6-5 with TRBJ1-5, with D unresolved. The germline gives CDR1 MNHEY, CDR2 SVGAGI. V was clipped by 2 bases and J by 3 bases, with 8 bases between them. The CDR3 spans 14 residues.

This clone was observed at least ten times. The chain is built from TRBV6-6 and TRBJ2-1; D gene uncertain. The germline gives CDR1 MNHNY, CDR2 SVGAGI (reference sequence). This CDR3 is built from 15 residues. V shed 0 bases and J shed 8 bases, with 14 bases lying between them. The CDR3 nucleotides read TGTGCCAGCAGTTACTCAACAAACTCTGAATATGAGCAGTTCTTC. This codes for CASSYSTNSEYEQFF.

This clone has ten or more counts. The CDR3 region has the DNA TGTGCCAGCAGCAGGGACACAACCTACGAGCAGTACTTC. It encodes CASSRDTTYEQYF. The chain employs TRBV25-1 and TRBJ2-7; D might be TRBD1 (6 bases). V was pared by 6 bases and J by 2 bases, with 11 bases between. This CDR3 has 13 amino acids. Germline CDR1 is MGHDK and CDR2 is SYGVNS.